The 13 T cell receptor beta chains below were found in one sample sequenced in a study of T and B cells in COVID-19 patients (dated by TCRdb to 2020 to 2021). TCRdb names Illumina MiSeq as the instrument used. TRB rearrangements were amplified by multiplex PCR with BIOMED2 TRB-A/B primer pools. In-frame beta chains were kept once TCRdb had trimmed the public reads at Q25 with fastp and called clones with MiXCR. Every entry covers one CDR3 protein and lists the most common genes and DNA from its rows. The sample includes about 3,100 distinct CDR3 sequences, with about 23% observed a single time. About 16% of the sample comes from the top ten. Genomic DNA extracted from blood was used in amounts of about 250-550 ng for amplification of TRB repertoires. What was sequenced was blood. The receptors here all came from a human donor with active COVID-19.

This chain links TRBV20-1 with TRBJ1-1; 8 bases are shared with TRBD1. Germline lookup yields CDR1 DFQATT and CDR2 SNEGSKA (reference sequence). Germline trimming cut 0 bases from V and 5 bases from J; bases unmatched to any gene: 5. There are 14 residues in the CDR3. CDR3 DNA sequence: TGCAGTGCTAGAGATCCCAGGGGGCGAACTGAAGCTTTCTTT. Amino acid sequence: CSARDPRGRTEAFF.

The genes are TRBV20-1 and TRBJ2-3; 14 bases fit TRBD2. Germline V gives CDR1 DFQATT, CDR2 SNEGSKA (reference sequence). This CDR3 has 16 amino acids. After removal of 5 bases from V and 4 bases from J, the junction contained 8 bases not matched to a gene. Here the CDR3 reads CSAEGLAGGGSDTQYF. The CDR3 DNA follows: TGCAGTGCTGAAGGACTAGCGGGAGGAGGCTCAGATACGCAGTATTTT.

The CDR3 nucleotides read TGTGCCAGTAGTATAAGGGGGACCCCTGGCTACACCTTC. Protein sequence: CASSIRGTPGYTF. V and J are TRBV19 and TRBJ1-2, with D possibly being TRBD1 (6 bases). The CDR3 covers 13 residues. V was pared by 2 bases and J by 7 bases, with 11 bases between. The germline V gene has CDR1 LNHDA and CDR2 SQIVND (reference sequence).

The chain recombines TRBV9 with TRBJ2-7; 13 bases match TRBD2. This CDR3 region has 13 residues. The germline gives CDR1 SGDLS, CDR2 YYNGEE. Losses at the gene ends were 4 bases for V and 10 bases for J; bases not matched to a gene: 5. In DNA form, the CDR3 reads TGTGCCAGCAGCACCGGACTAGCGGGAGTACAGTACTTC. It codes for CASSTGLAGVQYF. Filled out from reference TRBV9 and TRBJ2-7, the complete variable domain reads DSGVTQTPKHLITATGQRVTLRCSPRSGDLSVYWYQQSLDQGLQFLIQYYNGEERAKGNILERFSAQQFPDLHSELNLSSLELGDSALYFCASSTGLAGVQYFGPGTRLTVT.

This clonotype counts as medium-sized. V gene TRBV30 combines with J gene TRBJ1-2; no clear D gene. Germline loops: CDR1 GTSNPN, CDR2 SVGIG (reference sequence). V dropped 1 base and J dropped 4 bases, with 13 bases sitting between them. This CDR3 is built from 14 residues. This CDR3 reads CAWSDGPSGYGYTF. The CDR3 bases are TGTGCCTGGAGTGATGGACCGAGCGGCTATGGCTACACCTTC.

This clonotype was seen a handful of times. V gene TRBV5-5 combines with J gene TRBJ1-5, with 9 nucleotides matching TRBD1. This CDR3 has 16 residues. V lost 0 bases and J lost 6; bases outside the gene matches: 7. Germline CDR1 and CDR2: SGHKS and YYEKEE (reference sequence). The CDR3 DNA reads as TGTGCCAGCAGCTTGGGGGGGACAGGGAATAGTCAGCCCCAGCATTTT. The encoded protein is CASSLGGTGNSQPQHF.

This clonotype has just a few counts. The chain combines TRBV4-2 with TRBJ2-5; either TRBD1 or TRBD2 may supply D (5 bases each). Deletions cut 1 base from V and 4 bases from J, with 13 bases between. The V gene's germline CDR1 is LGHNA and CDR2 YNFKEQ. There are 15 residues in the CDR3. The CDR3 nucleotides are TGTGCCAGCAGCCAAGTGGGCGCGAGGGGAGAGACCCAGTACTTC. This gives the protein CASSQVGARGETQYF.

The V call is TRBV7-2, the J call TRBJ2-5, with TRBD1 matching 7 bases. J lost 4 bases, V lost 3 bases, and 11 bases had no gene match. The CDR3 consists of 16 residues. Germline V CDR1 and CDR2: SGHTA, FQGNSA. The CDR3 DNA sequence: TGTGCCAGCAGCTTCTACACAGGGGTGGGCGGAGAGACCCAGTACTTC. Translated, it gives CASSFYTGVGGETQYF.

The chain carries TRBV4-3 and TRBJ1-2; D unresolved. Trimming shortened V by 5 bases and J by 4 bases, and 17 bases separated the two germline ends. Germline V gene data show CDR1 as LGHNA and CDR2 as YSLEER. The CDR3 is made up of 15 amino acids. The CDR3 DNA sequence: TGCGCCAGCAGCTCATCCTCCGACGTTCCCTATGGCTACACCTTC. This sequence encodes CASSSSSDVPYGYTF.

This clonotype is categorized as medium-sized (0.01 to 0.1%). The chain uses TRBV27 and TRBJ2-1; possibly TRBD2 for D (5 bases). Germline CDR1 is MNHEY and CDR2 is SMNVEV (reference sequence). The CDR3 is 11 amino acids. Deletions cut 6 bases from V and 10 bases from J, with 10 bases between. CDR3 region: CASRKIAEQFF. The CDR3 nucleotides read TGTGCCAGCAGAAAAATAGCGGAGCAGTTCTTC.

In its sample, this clonotype ranks as large. The rearrangement joins TRBV19 to TRBJ2-3, with D perhaps TRBD2 (5 bases). The CDR3 extends over 15 amino acids. The V gene's germline CDR1 is LNHDA and CDR2 SQIVND (reference sequence). V lost 6 bases and J lost 1, with 14 bases in between. The CDR3 sequence: CASSLRAGRTDTQYF. CDR3 coding DNA: TGTGCCAGTAGCCTCCGGGCGGGTCGCACAGATACGCAGTATTTT.

This clonotype is deemed large. The rearrangement uses TRBV19 and TRBJ2-7; maybe TRBD2 (5 bases). CDR1 is LNHDA, CDR2 SQIVND, per germline (reference sequence). Trimming shortened V by 3 bases and J by 3 bases, and 15 bases separated the two germline ends. This CDR3 spans 15 amino acids. The CDR3 nucleotides read TGTGCCAGTAGTATGCCGGGATCCAGAGGCTACGAGCAGTACTTC. Its translation: CASSMPGSRGYEQYF.

By share of the sample, this clonotype is medium-sized. V is TRBV7-9 and J is TRBJ2-1; D gene unclear. The CDR3 is 10 amino acids. Germline assignment: CDR1 SEHNR and CDR2 FQNEAQ (reference sequence). Trimming stripped 8 bases from V and 8 bases from J, with 7 bases between. Here the CDR3 reads CASGYYEQFF. In DNA form, the CDR3 reads TGTGCCAGCGGTTACTATGAGCAGTTCTTC.